This T cell receptor (beta chain) appears in the sequencing data of a study of graft-versus-host responses after intestinal transplantation. Study information: Recipients across the board were started on anti-thymocyte globulin induction, then kept on tacrolimus and steroids for two to three years. Points from the study as a whole: HvG clone declines early post-transplant were associated with peak circulating GvH levels. Present in recipient marrow, GvH clones included some that appeared first in ileum or blood.

As concerns this clone: What it recognizes is unknown.

This CDR3 region has 12 residues. Unmatched junction bases numbered 4, after V lost 8 bases and J lost 4 bases. Germline V lookup: CDR1 SNHLY, CDR2 FYNNEI. Repertoires were generated with immunoSEQ multiplex PCR, while TCRdb's copy carries only in-frame clones and drops some. The sample comprises fewer than 150,000 clones, 90% to 95% of which are singletons, and roughly 0.15% rests with the top ten. This rearrangement joins TRBV2 to TRBJ2-7; 8 nucleotides match TRBD1. The sequence was collected from a human donor who received an intestinal transplant. The sample here was unstimulated CD4+ T cells sorted from spleen or lymph node cells, taken before intestinal transplant. The CDR3 spells CASGQGRYEQYF. CDR3 coding DNA: TGTGCCAGCGGACAGGGTCGATACGAGCAGTACTTC. Complete variable domain (other parts from reference TRBV2 and TRBJ2-7): EPEVTQTPSHQVTQMGQEVILRCVPISNHLYFYWYRQILGQKVEFLVSFYNNEISEKSEIFDDQFSVERPDGSNFTLKIRSTKLEDSAMYFCASGQGRYEQYFGPGTRLTVT.